The 27 T cell receptor beta chains given below trace back to one sample, sequenced in a study of cytomegalovirus exposure and HLA in healthy donors (dated by TCRdb to between 2016 and 2019). To prepare the library, the immunoSEQ multiplex PCR assay was applied. TCRdb's version of the immuneACCESS table is confined to in-frame rearrangements and falls short of the full clone set. An unresolved V gene accounts for under half of the shortfall where checked; the remainder is of unknown origin. The sample profile shows about 66,000 clones; approximately 96% of them were found once. The ten largest clones represent about 1.5% of the sample. Source material: PBMCs. These receptors were obtained from a woman between 18 and 29 years old in good health and CMV-seropositive.

This sequence joins TRBV15 and TRBJ1-5; D is perhaps TRBD1 (5 bases). This CDR3 region has 15 residues. Germline V gene data show CDR1 as LNHNV and CDR2 as YYDKDF (reference sequence). V lost 0 bases to trimming and J lost 7 bases, with 13 bases between them. CDR3 nucleotide sequence: TGTGCCACCAGCAGAGATGCGGGGGGAGGACAGCCCCAGCATTTT. Protein: CATSRDAGGGQPQHF. The entire variable domain, with the rest obtained from reference TRBV15 and TRBJ1-5, is as follows: DAMVIQNPRYQVTQFGKPVTLSCSQTLNHNVMYWYQQKSSQAPKLLFHYYDKDFNNEADTPDNFQSRRPNTSFCFLDIRSPGLGDTAMYLCATSRDAGGGQPQHFGDGTRLSIL.

V is TRBV7-8 and J is TRBJ1-2, with TRBD1 identical over 7 bases. CDR3 size: 15 residues. The V segment lost 5 bases and the J segment 3 bases; nucleotides outside the gene matches: 9. Germline CDR1 reads SGHVS; CDR2 reads FQNEAQ. In nucleotides, the CDR3 is TGTGCCAGCAGCCCACAGGGGAGCTCTGACTATGGCTACACCTTC. This encodes CASSPQGSSDYGYTF. Full variable domain (missing parts from reference TRBV7-8 and TRBJ1-2): GAGVSQSPRYKVAKRGQDVALRCDPISGHVSLFWYQQALGQGPEFLTYFQNEAQLDKSGLPSDRFFAERPEGSVSTLKIQRTQQEDSAVYLCASSPQGSSDYGYTFGSGTRLTVV.

V is TRBV7-2 and J is TRBJ2-5; the match to TRBD2 covers 12 bases. Germline CDR1 reads SGHTA; CDR2 reads FQGNSA. This CDR3 has 16 amino acids. V was pared by 5 bases and J by 0 bases, with 4 bases of the junction left unmatched. CDR3 residues: CASSPRLAGDQETQYF. CDR3 coding DNA: TGTGCCAGCAGCCCTCGACTAGCGGGAGACCAAGAGACCCAGTACTTC.

CDR3 DNA: TGTGCCAGCACAACCGGGACTAGCGGGAGGGCCTCCTACAATGAGCAGTTCTTC. Protein sequence: CASTTGTSGRASYNEQFF. The V and J genes are TRBV7-8 and TRBJ2-1; 16 nucleotides match TRBD2. Looked up from germline, CDR1 is SGHVS and CDR2 is FQNEAQ. The CDR3 runs to 18 residues. The J segment lost 0 bases and the V segment lost 7 bases, leaving 6 bases of the junction unmatched.

This rearrangement joins TRBV7-9 to TRBJ2-2, with 7 bases matching TRBD1. The ends lost 11 bases at V and 3 bases at J; junction bases unmatched: 12. The CDR3 has 15 amino acids. The germline V gene encodes CDR1 SEHNR and CDR2 FQNEAQ (reference sequence). DNA for the CDR3: TGTGCCGTCCTCCTTAAGCAGGGGGACACCGGGGAGCTGTTTTTT. Its protein product is CAVLLKQGDTGELFF. Full variable domain (remainder filled in from reference TRBV7-9 and TRBJ2-2): DTGVSQNPRHKITKRGQNVTFRCDPISEHNRLYWYRQTLGQGPEFLTYFQNEAQLEKSRLLSDRFSAERPKGSFSTLEIQRTEQGDSAMYLCAVLLKQGDTGELFFGEGSRLTVL.

This chain uses TRBV30 with TRBJ2-1; 9 nucleotides match TRBD2. The CDR3 sequence is 14 residues long. The V and J ends lost 4 bases and 2 bases, in that order; junction bases with no gene match: 3. CDR1 GTSNPN and CDR2 SVGIG come from the germline V gene (reference sequence). The CDR3 here is CAWTLAGTYNEQFF. Written as DNA, the CDR3 is TGTGCCTGGACTCTAGCGGGAACCTACAATGAGCAGTTCTTC.

The CDR3 reads CASSPKGRTDTQYF. CDR3 nucleotides: TGTGCCAGCAGTCCGAAGGGGAGGACAGATACGCAGTATTTT. This sequence joins TRBV6-5 and TRBJ2-3; possibly TRBD2 for D (6 bases). The V gene's germline CDR1 is MNHEY and CDR2 SVGAGI. V was cut by 5 bases and J by 3 bases, with 12 bases left in between. This CDR3 has 14 amino acids.

The V and J genes are TRBV2 and TRBJ1-2; no definite D call. The CDR3 has 13 residues. Trimming cost V 3 bases and J 4 bases, with 9 bases left between them. The germline V gene has CDR1 SNHLY and CDR2 FYNNEI. The CDR3 bases are TGTGCCAGCAGTGATTTGGCGGTCTATGGCTACACCTTC. It is translated as CASSDLAVYGYTF.

The chain employs TRBV18 and TRBJ1-1, with unresolved D. Per the germline V gene, CDR1 is KGHSH and CDR2 is LQKENI. Trimming removed 2 bases at V and 6 bases at J, with 13 bases between. The CDR3 length is 14 residues. CDR3 nucleotides: TGTGCCAGCTCACCATCGGTTTATATTTCTGAAGCTTTCTTT. Amino acids: CASSPSVYISEAFF.

Notes on this clone: Compared with germline, one end of the junction differs, possibly owing to a read error. The CDR3 DNA follows: TGTGCCGGCAGTGATACAGGGGGCCGTGATGAAAAACTGTTTTTT. Amino acids: CAGSDTGGRDEKLFF. V and J are TRBV25-1 and TRBJ1-4, with 9 bases that match TRBD1. CDR1 and CDR2 (germline): MGHDK, SYGVNS. This CDR3 comprises 15 residues.

The chain is built from TRBV28 and TRBJ2-5, with 8 bases matching TRBD2. J was trimmed by 5 bases and V by 1 base; bases with no gene match: 9. Germline CDR1 and CDR2: MDHEN and SYDVKM. This CDR3 spans 16 amino acids. The CDR3 sequence is CASSLSGGRKGETQYF. As DNA, the CDR3 is TGTGCCAGCAGTTTATCGGGCGGGAGGAAGGGGGAGACCCAGTACTTC.

V and J are TRBV28 and TRBJ2-5, with TRBD1 matching over 9 bases. Trimming took 6 bases from V and 5 from J; bases not matched to a gene: 4. This CDR3 spans 13 amino acids. Looked up from germline, CDR1 is MDHEN and CDR2 is SYDVKM. The CDR3 DNA reads as TGTGCCAGCAGCTGGGACAGGGCGGAGACCCAGTACTTC. Residues: CASSWDRAETQYF. Full variable domain (outside the CDR3, taken from reference TRBV28 and TRBJ2-5): DVKVTQSSRYLVKRTGEKVFLECVQDMDHENMFWYRQDPGLGLRLIYFSYDVKMKEKGDIPEGYSVSREKKERFSLILESASTNQTSMYLCASSWDRAETQYFGPGTRLLVL.

The V gene is TRBV28, the J gene TRBJ1-1; unclear D gene. The V and J ends lost 3 bases and 6 bases respectively, with 11 bases between them. Germline V lookup: CDR1 MDHEN, CDR2 SYDVKM. The CDR3 consists of 13 residues. Here the CDR3 DNA reads TGTGCCAGCAGTTTGTTACTACTAGCTGAAGCTTTCTTT. Translated, it gives CASSLLLLAEAFF.

The V gene is TRBV19, the J gene TRBJ1-1; a weak D match, TRBD1 (5 bases). Germline CDR1 and CDR2: LNHDA and SQIVND (reference sequence). V lost 6 bases to trimming and J lost 2 bases, with 13 bases between them. This CDR3 contains 14 residues. CDR3 residues: CASSQTVINTEAFF. The CDR3, as DNA: TGTGCCAGTAGCCAGACAGTTATAAACACTGAAGCTTTCTTT.

This clone occurred once. This rearrangement joins TRBV4-2 to TRBJ2-1, with 8 positions matching TRBD2. V lost 4 bases to trimming and J lost 1 base; unmatched junction nucleotides: 6. The CDR3 totals 16 residues. From germline, CDR1 is LGHNA and CDR2 YNFKEQ. The CDR3 DNA reads TGTGCCAGCAGCCCTCTTACTAGCGGTTCCTACAATGAGCAGTTCTTC. Its protein is CASSPLTSGSYNEQFF.

This clone was recorded only once. The chain links TRBV6-5 to TRBJ2-7; TRBD2 matches 10 bases. From germline, CDR1 is MNHEY and CDR2 SVGAGI. The CDR3 runs to 11 residues. V shed 4 bases and J 11 bases; nucleotides not matched to a gene: 2. This CDR3 reads CASSSGLAEYF. The CDR3 DNA follows: TGTGCCAGCAGTTCCGGACTAGCGGAGTACTTC.

The rearrangement joins TRBV27 to TRBJ1-5; no clear D gene. The CDR3 sequence is 14 residues long. Per the germline V gene, CDR1 is MNHEY and CDR2 is SMNVEV (reference sequence). V dropped 6 bases and J dropped 6 bases, with 15 bases sitting between them. CDR3 nucleotides: TGTGCCAGCAGCTCCCCCCGGGAACTTCAGCCCCAGCATTTT. It is translated as CASSSPRELQPQHF.

The V and J genes are TRBV6-5 and TRBJ1-2; tentative D call: TRBD1 (6 bases). V dropped 3 bases and J dropped 1 base, with 15 bases sitting between them. CDR3 length: 16 amino acids. Per the germline V gene, CDR1 is MNHEY and CDR2 is SVGAGI. The CDR3 nucleotides read TGTGCCAGCAGTTATCGGGGCCAACAGGGTAACTATGGCTACACCTTC. This codes for CASSYRGQQGNYGYTF.

The chain combines TRBV2 with TRBJ1-1; D might be TRBD1 (5 bases). V was pared by 5 bases and J by 1 base, with 8 bases between. The CDR3 has 13 residues. Germline-derived CDR1 and CDR2 are SNHLY and FYNNEI. The CDR3 region has the DNA TGTGCCAGCAGTACCACAGGGAACACTGAAGCTTTCTTT. This sequence encodes CASSTTGNTEAFF.

The gene calls are TRBV11-2 and TRBJ2-1; 8 bases align to TRBD2. V gave up 1 base and J gave up 5 bases; unmatched junction bases: 13. The CDR3 consists of 18 residues. CDR1 is SGHAT and CDR2 is FQNNGV in the germline V gene. CDR3 in amino acids: CASSLVGSREGPHNEQFF. CDR3 sequence (DNA): TGTGCCAGCAGCTTAGTGGGGAGTCGGGAGGGCCCCCACAATGAGCAGTTCTTC.

The J gene is TRBJ1-5, the V gene TRBV28; TRBD1 aligns across 7 bases. The CDR3 has 16 residues. J gave up 2 bases and V 2 bases, and 6 bases lay outside the gene matches. CDR1 is MDHEN, CDR2 SYDVKM, per germline. The CDR3 sequence is CASSLLQGVGNQPQHF. Here the CDR3 DNA reads TGTGCCAGCAGTTTACTCCAGGGGGTAGGCAATCAGCCCCAGCATTTT.

V is TRBV30 and J is TRBJ2-1; D unresolved. The CDR3 runs to 12 residues. Between the trimmed V and J ends, which lost 3 bases and 8 bases, there was a span of 11 bases. Germline V gene sequence: CDR1 GTSNPN, CDR2 SVGIG (reference sequence). CDR3 nucleotide sequence: TGTGCCTGGAGCGGAGTTTCCGATGAGCAGTTCTTC. Translating it yields CAWSGVSDEQFF.

This chain links TRBV2 with TRBJ2-3; no firm D call. CDR1 and CDR2 from the germline V gene are SNHLY and FYNNEI. The CDR3 has 10 amino acids. Trimming removed 9 bases at V and 3 bases at J, with 4 bases between. Here the CDR3 DNA reads TGTGCCAGTTTAACAGATACGCAGTATTTT. Protein sequence: CASLTDTQYF.

This clone was counted between two and nine times. This rearrangement joins TRBV19 to TRBJ1-5; TRBD1 aligns across 9 bases. CDR3 length equals 15 residues. Germline values: CDR1 LNHDA, CDR2 SQIVND (reference sequence). V was pared by 7 bases and J by 0 bases, with 4 bases of the junction left unmatched. CDR3 amino acids: CASIGTGNSNQPQHF. The DNA of the CDR3 is TGTGCCAGTATCGGGACAGGGAATAGCAATCAGCCCCAGCATTTT.

Notes on this clone: The junction differs from germline at one of its ends, possibly a read error. The chain combines TRBV7-7 with TRBJ2-3; 13 bases fit TRBD2. This CDR3 is 16 amino acids long. Germline V gene data show CDR1 as SSHAT and CDR2 as FNYEAQ (reference sequence). CDR3 protein: CASSERLAGGGDTQYF. The CDR3 DNA follows: TGTGCTAGCAGCGAGAGACTAGCGGGAGGCGGGGATACGCAGTATTTT. Full variable domain (missing parts from reference TRBV7-7 and TRBJ2-3): GAGVSQSPRYKVTKRGQDVTLRCDPISSHATLYWYQQALGQGPEFLTYFNYEAQPDKSGLPSDRFSAERPEGSISTLTIQRTEQRDSAMYRCASSERLAGGGDTQYFGPGTRLTVL.

The chain recombines TRBV21-1 with TRBJ1-5; the listed D gene, TRBD1, was not tested against the DNA. TRBV21-1 is a recognized pseudogene. The CDR3 sequence is 18 residues long. The CDR3 DNA reads TGTGCCAGCAGCTCTTTTTTCCGGGACAGGGGTGGCAATCAGCCCCAGCATTTT. This sequence encodes CASSSFFRDRGGNQPQHF.

The chain has TRBV11-2 and TRBJ2-5; D is undetermined. The V end lost 3 bases, the J end lost 6 bases, and 8 bases lay between the germline ends. The CDR3 is made up of 12 amino acids. Germline loops: CDR1 SGHAT, CDR2 FQNNGV. The CDR3 region is CASSFISQTQYF. The CDR3, as DNA: TGTGCCAGCAGCTTTATATCCCAGACCCAGTACTTC.